Shown below are 27 T cell receptor beta chains from a single sample sequenced in a study of blood T cell repertoires in COVID-19. Profiling relied on immunoSEQ multiplex PCR, and the TCRdb table lists in-frame clones only, not all of them. In the table there are about 290,000 clones, about 82% of which are singletons. Material for sequencing was peripheral blood. These receptors were collected from a woman in her 50s with active or convalescent COVID-19.

The rearrangement joins TRBV10-2 to TRBJ2-3; D not resolved. This CDR3 is built from 15 residues. V was shortened by 10 bases and J by 1 base, with 18 bases between the two germline ends. Germline V gene lookup returns CDR1 WSHSY and CDR2 SAAADI. The DNA of the CDR3 is TGCGCCACTCGATTGGGCGTTATGCGCACAGATACGCAGTATTTT. It codes for CATRLGVMRTDTQYF.

The CDR3 reads CASSPPVRANYGYTF. The DNA for the CDR3 is TGTGCCAGCTCACCACCGGTGAGAGCTAACTATGGCTACACCTTC. The chain is built from TRBV18 and TRBJ1-2; D not certain. Germline assignment: CDR1 KGHSH and CDR2 LQKENI. The CDR3 runs to 15 residues. The germline V and J ends were trimmed by 0 bases and 0 bases, with 8 bases remaining between them.

J is TRBJ1-1 and V is TRBV13, with 8 bases fitting TRBD1. Germline V CDR1 and CDR2: PRHDT, FYEKMQ (reference sequence). The ends lost 5 bases at V and 5 bases at J; junction bases unmatched: 13. The CDR3 totals 16 residues. The chain's CDR3 is CASSRPDRAGGTEAFF. CDR3 in DNA: TGTGCCAGCAGCAGACCGGACAGGGCCGGCGGGACTGAAGCTTTCTTT.

The chain is built from TRBV5-1 and TRBJ1-1, with 8 bases lining up with TRBD1. The germline V gene has CDR1 SGHRS and CDR2 YFSETQ. V lost 2 bases, J lost 5 bases, and 8 bases stayed unmatched. The CDR3 extends over 15 amino acids. The CDR3 here is CASSLGQGRRTEAFF. CDR3 bases: TGCGCCAGCAGCTTAGGACAGGGCCGTCGGACTGAAGCTTTCTTT. The complete variable domain, with remaining parts taken from reference TRBV5-1 and TRBJ1-1, reads KAGVTQTPRYLIKTRGQQVTLSCSPISGHRSVSWYQQTPGQGLQFLFEYFSETQRNKGNFPGRFSGRQFSNSRSEMNVSTLELGDSALYLCASSLGQGRRTEAFFGQGTRLTVV.

J is TRBJ1-5 and V is TRBV21-1; the D call of TRBD1 is as the table states it, not checked on the DNA. TRBV21-1 is deemed a pseudogene. The CDR3 is 16 residues long. The DNA for the CDR3 is TGTGCCAGCAGCAAAGCCCAGATCCCTAGCAATCAGCCCCAGCATTTT. It codes for CASSKAQIPSNQPQHF.

The J gene is TRBJ2-7, the V gene TRBV19, with D possibly being TRBD1 (7 bases). The V gene lost 4 bases and the J gene lost 5 bases, with 18 bases spanning the gap. Germline V gene data show CDR1 as LNHDA and CDR2 as SQIVND (reference sequence). This CDR3 spans 15 amino acids. The CDR3 nucleotides are TGTGCCAGTAGTAGGGGCAGGGGGGAATTCGACGAGCAGTACTTC. Translating gives CASSRGRGEFDEQYF.

This clone was observed a few times. This CDR3 is CASSETPNYGYTF. The DNA for the CDR3 is TGTGCCAGCAGTGAGACACCTAACTATGGCTACACCTTC. This sequence joins TRBV6-4 and TRBJ1-2; D is uncertain. The CDR3 has 13 amino acids. Deletions cut 3 bases from V and 0 bases from J, with 5 bases between. CDR1 and CDR2 (germline): MRHNA, SNTAGT.

J is TRBJ1-2 and V is TRBV9, with 8 bases identical to TRBD1. The J segment lost 12 bases and the V segment lost 0 bases, leaving 7 bases of the junction unmatched. There are 13 residues in the CDR3. Germline V CDR1 and CDR2: SGDLS, YYNGEE. The CDR3 DNA reads as TGTGCCAGCAGCGTAGGGACAGGGCTGGGCCACACCTTC. Translating it yields CASSVGTGLGHTF.

This clone has just one count. This rearrangement joins TRBV4-1 to TRBJ2-5, with D perhaps matching TRBD2 (5 bases). CDR3 length: 16 amino acids. Germline lookup yields CDR1 MGHRA and CDR2 YSYEKL. Trimming took off 0 bases at V and 6 bases at J, with 17 bases between the two ends. This chain's CDR3 is CASSQDGTGTLKTQYF. The CDR3 bases are TGCGCCAGCAGCCAAGATGGTACGGGAACGTTGAAGACCCAGTACTTC.

The V gene is TRBV27, the J gene TRBJ2-7, with TRBD2 identical over 10 bases. Germline V CDR1 and CDR2: MNHEY, SMNVEV (reference sequence). The CDR3 loop spans 16 amino acids. Trimming took 2 bases from V and 0 from J; bases not matched to a gene: 4. For the CDR3, the DNA is TGTGCCAGCAGTTTAGTGGCTAGCGGGAGCTCCTACGAGCAGTACTTC. It yields the protein CASSLVASGSSYEQYF.

The V gene is TRBV7-8, the J gene TRBJ1-3; 8 nucleotides line up with TRBD1. V lost 3 bases, J lost 3 bases, and 1 base stayed unmatched. Germline assignment: CDR1 SGHVS and CDR2 FQNEAQ. This CDR3 has 14 residues. CDR3 sequence (DNA): TGTGCCAGCAGCTTTACAGGGGGTGGAAACACCATATATTTT. It encodes CASSFTGGGNTIYF.

CDR3 region: CASSLSTGSEGTGELFF. CDR3 sequence (DNA): TGTGCCAGCAGTTTGTCGACAGGGTCTGAGGGAACCGGGGAGCTGTTTTTT. This chain connects TRBV27 to TRBJ2-2; TRBD1 agrees at 7 bases. The J segment lost 5 bases and the V segment lost 3 bases, leaving 12 bases of the junction unmatched. Germline CDR1 is MNHEY and CDR2 is SMNVEV (reference sequence). The CDR3 totals 17 residues.

The chain has TRBV5-1 and TRBJ2-7; 8 bases are a match to TRBD1. This CDR3 contains 15 residues. Germline CDR1 reads SGHRS; CDR2 reads YFSETQ. Unmatched junction bases numbered 10, after V lost 5 bases and J lost 3 bases. CDR3 coding DNA: TGCGCCAGCAGACTCCTAGGGACAGGCGACTACGAGCAGTACTTC. This sequence encodes CASRLLGTGDYEQYF.

This chain joins TRBV7-9 and TRBJ2-5; 10 bases agree with TRBD2. This CDR3 is 15 amino acids long. CDR1 and CDR2 (germline): SEHNR, FQNEAQ (reference sequence). J lost 3 bases, V lost 3 bases, and 4 bases had no gene match. Here the CDR3 reads CASSFLAGVEETQYF. The CDR3 DNA follows: TGTGCCAGCAGCTTCCTAGCGGGAGTGGAAGAGACCCAGTACTTC.

V usage is TRBV16 and J usage is TRBJ2-3; 7 bases are a match to TRBD2. V trimming: 1 base; J trimming: 8 bases; junction bases outside the gene matches: 6. Per germline, CDR1 KGHSY and CDR2 FQNENV. This CDR3 spans 14 amino acids. This chain's CDR3 is CASSQLAGEGTQYF. In DNA, the CDR3 is TGTGCCAGCAGCCAATTGGCGGGAGAGGGTACGCAGTATTTT.

This chain links TRBV5-1 with TRBJ2-3; TRBD2 agrees at 12 bases. CDR3 size: 18 residues. Germline lookup yields CDR1 SGHRS and CDR2 YFSETQ. Losses at the gene ends were 2 bases for V and 5 bases for J; bases not matched to a gene: 12. In nucleotides, the CDR3 is TGCGCCAGCAGCTTTTTCCCCCGGGCTAGCGGGAGGGAAGATACGCAGTATTTT. This sequence encodes CASSFFPRASGREDTQYF.

The V and J genes are TRBV29-1 and TRBJ2-6, with TRBD1 matching over 8 bases. Germline lookup yields CDR1 SQVTM and CDR2 ANQGSEA. V lost 7 bases and J lost 1; bases outside the gene matches: 12. This CDR3 contains 17 residues. CDR3 bases: TGCAGCGCCGTTGGGGACAGGAGTGATTCTGGGGCCAACGTCCTGACTTTC. Translated: CSAVGDRSDSGANVLTF.

V is TRBV7-3 and J is TRBJ2-1, with TRBD2 matching 10 bases. This CDR3 comprises 16 residues. The germline CDR1 and CDR2 sequences are SGHTA and FQGTGA. With 0 bases clipped from V and 5 bases from J, the junction kept 4 bases outside the gene matches. In DNA form, the CDR3 reads TGTGCCAGCAGCTTAACGATAGCGGGAGGTCACAATGAGCAGTTCTTC. Protein sequence: CASSLTIAGGHNEQFF. The full variable domain, with the rest looked up from reference TRBV7-3 and TRBJ2-1, is GAGVSQTPSNKVTEKGKYVELRCDPISGHTALYWYRQSLGQGPEFLIYFQGTGAADDSGLPNDRFFAVRPEGSVSTLKIQRTERGDSAVYLCASSLTIAGGHNEQFFGPGTRLTVL.

The V gene is TRBV12-2, the J gene TRBJ2-5; the table's D call, TRBD1, has no DNA check behind it. TRBV12-2 is given as a pseudogene. The CDR3 loop spans 14 amino acids. The CDR3 nucleotides are TGTGCAAGTCGCTTCCGGGACAGCCAAGAGACCCAGTACTTC. It codes for CASRFRDSQETQYF.

V is TRBV11-2 and J is TRBJ2-7; D gene unclear. Trimming took 2 bases from V and 2 from J, leaving 13 bases between them. The V gene's germline CDR1 is SGHAT and CDR2 FQNNGV. The CDR3 has 15 residues. CDR3 loop: CASSLPQHSAYEQYF. CDR3 DNA: TGTGCCAGCAGCTTACCACAGCACTCGGCCTACGAGCAGTACTTC.

A word on this clone: This sequence may be a read error, since a much larger clone differs from it by one base. The chain uses TRBV2 and TRBJ2-7; D is unresolved. Trimming pared 6 bases from V and 4 bases from J, leaving 7 bases between. The CDR3 totals 11 residues. CDR1 is SNHLY, CDR2 FYNNEI, per germline. The DNA of the CDR3 is TGTGCCAGCAGCCCCGGTTACGAGCAGTACTTC. Encoded protein: CASSPGYEQYF.

In regard to this clone: Sequence at one end of the junction differs from germline and may be a read error. The chain uses TRBV5-1 and TRBJ2-2; TRBD1 matches 8 bases. Germline-derived CDR1 and CDR2 are SGHRS and YFSETQ. This CDR3 spans 15 amino acids. The CDR3 protein is CASRLGQVNTGELFF. CDR3 DNA: TGCGCCAGCAGGTTGGGACAGGTGAACACCGGGGAGCTGTTTTTT.

The chain carries TRBV14 and TRBJ2-7, with a possible D match to TRBD1 (5 bases). Germline CDR1 SGHDN, CDR2 FVKESK. This CDR3 spans 13 amino acids. Trimming stripped 2 bases from V and 1 base from J, with 6 bases between. CDR3 coding DNA: TGTGCCAGCAGCCAAAGACAGTCCTACGAGCAGTACTTC. Translated, it gives CASSQRQSYEQYF.

The V gene is TRBV5-8, the J gene TRBJ2-1, with a weak D call TRBD2 (5 bases). The CDR3 is 13 amino acids. Germline-derived CDR1 and CDR2 are SGHTS and YDEGEE. With 1 base removed from V and 8 bases from J, the gap between germline ends came to 10 bases. The CDR3 here is CASSLIATDEQFF. For the CDR3, the DNA is TGTGCCAGCAGCTTGATAGCGACGGATGAGCAGTTCTTC.

This chain connects TRBV19 to TRBJ2-1, with TRBD2 matching 8 bases. The germline CDR1 and CDR2 sequences are LNHDA and SQIVND (reference sequence). The CDR3 is made up of 17 amino acids. Losses at the gene ends were 3 bases for V and 0 bases for J; bases not matched to a gene: 7. DNA of the CDR3: TGTGCCAGTAGTATTGCTAGCGGGCTAAGCTCCTACAATGAGCAGTTCTTC. This encodes CASSIASGLSSYNEQFF.

This chain links TRBV6-5 with TRBJ2-7; 10 bases map to TRBD1. V was clipped by 4 bases and J by 6 bases; unmatched bases: 9. The CDR3 consists of 15 residues. CDR1 is MNHEY and CDR2 is SVGAGI in the germline V gene. The CDR3 coding sequence is TGTGCCAGCAGTTCGCTCCGGGACAGGGGAGTCGAGCAGTACTTC. Its protein product is CASSSLRDRGVEQYF.

The chain recombines TRBV28 with TRBJ1-5; 8 positions agree with TRBD1. The CDR3 spans 14 residues. CDR1 MDHEN and CDR2 SYDVKM come from the germline V gene. The J segment lost 6 bases and the V segment lost 5 bases, leaving 6 bases of the junction unmatched. The CDR3 bases are TGTGCCAGCAGTCCCGGACAGGGCGGTCAGCCCCAGCATTTT. Amino acids: CASSPGQGGQPQHF.